This TCR beta chain was sequenced during a study of cytotoxic CD8 clonotypes in ibrutinib-treated CLL. The repertoire was sequenced with immunoSEQ multiplex PCR; TCRdb's copy has only in-frame clones and lacks some. The table has tens of thousands of clones, 55% to 65% seen once. There are many counts of this clone. The germline V gene has CDR1 LNHDA and CDR2 SQIVND (reference sequence). The V segment lost 10 bases and the J segment 3 bases; nucleotides outside the gene matches: 7. This CDR3 is 13 amino acids long. The chain has TRBV19 and TRBJ1-2; 8 bases fit TRBD1. The sequences come from PBMCs, collected after 24 months of ibrutinib treatment. This clonotype was obtained from a human donor with chronic lymphocytic leukemia. The CDR3 DNA sequence: TGTGCCACCCGTCAGGGGGCTGACTATGGCTACACCTTC. This translates into CATRQGADYGYTF.